This TCR beta chain was observed in a study of vaccination and CD4 T cells after COVID-19. Study overall: The study enrolled six male and four female convalescents, two of whom were Hispanic. Study observations and caveats: Median approximately 90% of reactive clones detected in convalescent patients emerged only post-vaccination.

Concerning this clonotype itself: Its antigen is unidentified.

Germline loops: CDR1 SGHVS, CDR2 FNYEAQ. CDR3 size: 15 residues. J was trimmed by 5 bases and V by 5 bases; bases with no gene match: 6. Treatment indicated: roughly 10-day PBMC culture with coronavirus spike peptide pools or control peptides (ViraFEST assay). Negative-selection isolation of CD4+ T cells was performed after 9 to 11 days of culture. Oncomine TCR Beta short-read sequencing was applied to DNA from cultured CD4+ T cells. Genomic DNA extraction was carried out from cultured CD4+ T cells. TCRdb itself ran the PCR reads through MiXCR, one entry per CDR3 protein. Of roughly 9,700 distinct CDR3 sequences listed, around 64% are singletons.

The gene calls are TRBV7-6 and TRBJ1-6; 7 nucleotides agree with TRBD1. The TCR originated in a human donor who had recovered from COVID-19. The sequenced sample was CD4+ T cells from blood, cultured in vitro. This CDR3 reads CASSRGTANNSPLHF. The CDR3, as DNA: TGTGCCAGCAGCAGGGGGACAGCGAATAATTCACCCCTCCACTTT.